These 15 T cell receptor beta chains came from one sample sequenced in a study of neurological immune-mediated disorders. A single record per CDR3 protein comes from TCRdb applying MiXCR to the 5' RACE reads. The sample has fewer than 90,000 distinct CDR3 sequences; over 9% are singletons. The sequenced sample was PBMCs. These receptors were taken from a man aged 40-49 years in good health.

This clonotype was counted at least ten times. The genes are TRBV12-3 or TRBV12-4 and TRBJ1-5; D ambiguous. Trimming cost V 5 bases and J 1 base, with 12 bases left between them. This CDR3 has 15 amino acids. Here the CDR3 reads CASSQAPGSNQPQHF. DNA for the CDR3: TGTGCCAGCAGTCAGGCTCCGGGGAGCAATCAGCCCCAGCATTTT.

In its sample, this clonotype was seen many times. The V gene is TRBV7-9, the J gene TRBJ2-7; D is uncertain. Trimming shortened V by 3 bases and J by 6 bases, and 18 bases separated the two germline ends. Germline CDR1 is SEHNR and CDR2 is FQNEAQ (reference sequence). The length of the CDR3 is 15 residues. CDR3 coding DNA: TGTGCCAGCAGCTTTACGGCCGGTTACACGTCCGAGCAGTACTTC. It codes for CASSFTAGYTSEQYF.

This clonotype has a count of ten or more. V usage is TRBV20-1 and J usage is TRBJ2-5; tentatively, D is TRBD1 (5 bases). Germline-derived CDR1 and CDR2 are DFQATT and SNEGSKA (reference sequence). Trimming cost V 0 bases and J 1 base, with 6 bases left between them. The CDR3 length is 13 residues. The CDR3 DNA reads TGCAGTGCTAGAGATAGGGGCCAAGAGACCCAGTACTTC. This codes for CSARDRGQETQYF.

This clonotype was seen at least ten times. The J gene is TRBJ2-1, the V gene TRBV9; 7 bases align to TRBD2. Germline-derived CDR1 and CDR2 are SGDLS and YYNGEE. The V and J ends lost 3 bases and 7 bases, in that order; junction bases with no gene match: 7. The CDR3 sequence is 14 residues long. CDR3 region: CASSGGAGLNEQFF. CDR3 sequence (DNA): TGTGCCAGCAGCGGAGGAGCGGGACTAAATGAGCAGTTCTTC.

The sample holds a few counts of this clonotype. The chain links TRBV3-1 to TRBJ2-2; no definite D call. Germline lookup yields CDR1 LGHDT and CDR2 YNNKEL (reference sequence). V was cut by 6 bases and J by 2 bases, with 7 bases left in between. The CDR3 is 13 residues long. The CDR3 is CASSRINTGELFF. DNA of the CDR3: TGTGCCAGCAGTAGGATTAACACCGGGGAGCTGTTTTTT.

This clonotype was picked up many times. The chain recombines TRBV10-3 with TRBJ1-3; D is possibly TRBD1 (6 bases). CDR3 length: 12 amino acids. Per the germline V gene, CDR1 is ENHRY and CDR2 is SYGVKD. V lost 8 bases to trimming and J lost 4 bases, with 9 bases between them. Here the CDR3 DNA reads TGTGCCATCCAGGGGAGCGGAAACACCATATATTTT. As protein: CAIQGSGNTIYF.

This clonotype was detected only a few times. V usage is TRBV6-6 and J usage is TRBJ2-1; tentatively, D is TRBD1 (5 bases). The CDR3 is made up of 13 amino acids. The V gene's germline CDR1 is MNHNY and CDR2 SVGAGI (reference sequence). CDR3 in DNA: TGTGCTGCTGGGGAACAGGTTAACAATGAGCAGTTCTTC. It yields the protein CAAGEQVNNEQFF.

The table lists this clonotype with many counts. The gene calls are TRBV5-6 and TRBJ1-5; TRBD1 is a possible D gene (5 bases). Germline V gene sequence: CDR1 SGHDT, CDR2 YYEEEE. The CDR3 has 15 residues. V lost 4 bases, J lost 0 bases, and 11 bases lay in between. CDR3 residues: CASSKTAYSNQPQHF. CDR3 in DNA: TGTGCCAGCAGCAAGACAGCTTATAGCAATCAGCCCCAGCATTTT. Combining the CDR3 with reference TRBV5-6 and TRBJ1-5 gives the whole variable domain DAGVTQSPTHLIKTRGQQVTLRCSPKSGHDTVSWYQQALGQGPQFIFQYYEEEERQRGNFPDRFSGHQFPNYSSELNVNALLLGDSALYLCASSKTAYSNQPQHFGDGTRLSIL.

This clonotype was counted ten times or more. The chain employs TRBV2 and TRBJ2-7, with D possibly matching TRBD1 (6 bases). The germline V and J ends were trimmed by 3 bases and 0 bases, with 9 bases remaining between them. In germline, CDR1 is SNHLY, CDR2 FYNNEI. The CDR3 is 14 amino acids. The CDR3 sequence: CASSEQGSSYEQYF. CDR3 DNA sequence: TGTGCCAGCAGTGAGCAGGGGAGCTCCTACGAGCAGTACTTC. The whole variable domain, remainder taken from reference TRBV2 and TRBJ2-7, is EPEVTQTPSHQVTQMGQEVILRCVPISNHLYFYWYRQILGQKVEFLVSFYNNEISEKSEIFDDQFSVERPDGSNFTLKIRSTKLEDSAMYFCASSEQGSSYEQYFGPGTRLTVT.

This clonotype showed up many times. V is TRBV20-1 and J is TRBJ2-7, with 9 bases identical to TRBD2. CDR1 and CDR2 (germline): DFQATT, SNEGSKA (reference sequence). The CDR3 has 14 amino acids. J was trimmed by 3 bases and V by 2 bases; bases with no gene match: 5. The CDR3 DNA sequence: TGCAGTGCTAGAATGACTAGCGGTCACTACGAGCAGTACTTC. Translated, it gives CSARMTSGHYEQYF.

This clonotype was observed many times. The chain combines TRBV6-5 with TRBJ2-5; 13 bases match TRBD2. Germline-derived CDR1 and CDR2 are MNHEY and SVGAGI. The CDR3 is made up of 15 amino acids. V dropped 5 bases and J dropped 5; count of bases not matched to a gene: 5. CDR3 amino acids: CASSRTSGGGETQYF. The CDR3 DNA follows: TGTGCCAGCAGTCGGACTAGCGGGGGAGGGGAGACCCAGTACTTC.

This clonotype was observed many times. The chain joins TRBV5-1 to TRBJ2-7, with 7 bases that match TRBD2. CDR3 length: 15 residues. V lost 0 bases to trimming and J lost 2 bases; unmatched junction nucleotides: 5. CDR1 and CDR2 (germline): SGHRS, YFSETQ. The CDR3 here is CASSLDAGGTYEQYF. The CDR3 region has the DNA TGCGCCAGCAGCTTGGATGCCGGGGGGACCTACGAGCAGTACTTC. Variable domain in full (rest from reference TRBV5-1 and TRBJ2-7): KAGVTQTPRYLIKTRGQQVTLSCSPISGHRSVSWYQQTPGQGLQFLFEYFSETQRNKGNFPGRFSGRQFSNSRSEMNVSTLELGDSALYLCASSLDAGGTYEQYFGPGTRLTVT.

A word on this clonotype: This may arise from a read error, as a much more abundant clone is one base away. This chain's CDR3 is CASSPTGGSTINQLQHF. CDR3 nucleotides: TGCGCCAGCAGCCCCACGGGGGGCTCGACAATCAATCAGCTCCAGCATTTT. The chain employs TRBV5-1 and TRBJ1-5, with TRBD1 as a possible D gene (6 bases). CDR3 length equals 17 residues. Germline-derived CDR1 and CDR2 are SGHRS and YFSETQ.

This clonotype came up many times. DNA for the CDR3: TGTGCCAGCAGCTTACGGAGCCTTCTGGAATCACCCCTCCACTTT. Translating it yields CASSLRSLLESPLHF. This chain uses TRBV7-2 with TRBJ1-6; no firm D call. V lost 2 bases and J 10 bases, leaving 15 bases between the germline ends. This CDR3 has 15 amino acids. Germline V gene sequence: CDR1 SGHTA, CDR2 FQGNSA.

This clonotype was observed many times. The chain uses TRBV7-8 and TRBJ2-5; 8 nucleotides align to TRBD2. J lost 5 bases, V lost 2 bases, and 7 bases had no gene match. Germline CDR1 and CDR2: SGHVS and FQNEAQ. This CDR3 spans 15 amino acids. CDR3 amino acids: CASSLLWRGAETQYF. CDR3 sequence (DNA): TGTGCCAGCAGCTTACTTTGGCGGGGGGCGGAGACCCAGTACTTC.